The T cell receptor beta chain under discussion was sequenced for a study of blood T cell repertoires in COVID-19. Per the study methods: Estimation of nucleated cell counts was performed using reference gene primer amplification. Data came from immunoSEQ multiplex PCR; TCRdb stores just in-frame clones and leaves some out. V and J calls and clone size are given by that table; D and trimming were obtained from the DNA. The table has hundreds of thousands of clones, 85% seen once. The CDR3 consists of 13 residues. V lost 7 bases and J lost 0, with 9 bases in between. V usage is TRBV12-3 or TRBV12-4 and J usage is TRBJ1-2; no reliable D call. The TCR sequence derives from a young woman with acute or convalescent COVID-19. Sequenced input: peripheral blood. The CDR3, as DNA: TGTGCCAGCACCATCACAGCTAACTATGGCTACACCTTC. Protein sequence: CASTITANYGYTF.